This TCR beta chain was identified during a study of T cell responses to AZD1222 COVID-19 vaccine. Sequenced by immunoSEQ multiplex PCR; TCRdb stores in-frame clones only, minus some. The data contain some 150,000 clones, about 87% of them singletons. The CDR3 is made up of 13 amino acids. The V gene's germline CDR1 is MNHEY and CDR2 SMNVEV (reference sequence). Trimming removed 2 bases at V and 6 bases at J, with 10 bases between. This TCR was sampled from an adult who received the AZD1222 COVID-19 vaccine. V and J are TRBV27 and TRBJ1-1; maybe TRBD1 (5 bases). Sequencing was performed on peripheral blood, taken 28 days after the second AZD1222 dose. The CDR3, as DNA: TGTGCCAGCAGTTTAGTCGGGGGAGCTGAAGCTTTCTTT. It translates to CASSLVGGAEAFF.